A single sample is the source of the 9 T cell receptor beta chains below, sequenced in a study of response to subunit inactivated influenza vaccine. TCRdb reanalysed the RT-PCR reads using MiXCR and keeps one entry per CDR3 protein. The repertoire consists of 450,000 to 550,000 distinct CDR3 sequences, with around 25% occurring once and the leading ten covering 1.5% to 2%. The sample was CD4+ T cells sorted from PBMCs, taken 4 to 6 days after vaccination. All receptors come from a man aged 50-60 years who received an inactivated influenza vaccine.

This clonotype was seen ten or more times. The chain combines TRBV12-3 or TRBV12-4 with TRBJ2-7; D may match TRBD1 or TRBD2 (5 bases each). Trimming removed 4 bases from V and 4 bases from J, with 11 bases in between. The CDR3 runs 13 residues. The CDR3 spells CASSSGGGYEQYF. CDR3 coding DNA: TGTGCCAGCAGTTCCGGTGGGGGTTACGAGCAGTACTTC.

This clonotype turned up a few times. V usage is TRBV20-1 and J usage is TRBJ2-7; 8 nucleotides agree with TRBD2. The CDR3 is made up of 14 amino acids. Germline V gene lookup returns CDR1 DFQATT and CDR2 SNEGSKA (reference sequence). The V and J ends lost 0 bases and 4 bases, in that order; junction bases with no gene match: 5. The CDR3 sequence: CSARDGLAKYEQYF. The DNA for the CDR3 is TGCAGTGCTAGAGATGGACTAGCAAAATACGAGCAGTACTTC.

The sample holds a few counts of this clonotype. The CDR3 sequence: CASTPWTASYEQYF. The CDR3 nucleotides read TGTGCCAGCACCCCCTGGACAGCGAGTTACGAGCAGTACTTC. The chain is built from TRBV6-1 and TRBJ2-7, with a possible D match to TRBD1 (6 bases). The CDR3 is made up of 14 amino acids. The V and J ends lost 7 bases and 4 bases respectively, with 17 bases between them. Germline V gene data show CDR1 as MNHNS and CDR2 as SASEGT.

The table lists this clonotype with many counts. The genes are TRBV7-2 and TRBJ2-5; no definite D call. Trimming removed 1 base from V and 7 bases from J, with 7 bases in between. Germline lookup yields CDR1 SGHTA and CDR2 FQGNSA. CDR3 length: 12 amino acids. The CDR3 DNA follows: TGTGCCAGCAGCTTAGAGACGGGGACCCAGTACTTC. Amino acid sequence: CASSLETGTQYF.

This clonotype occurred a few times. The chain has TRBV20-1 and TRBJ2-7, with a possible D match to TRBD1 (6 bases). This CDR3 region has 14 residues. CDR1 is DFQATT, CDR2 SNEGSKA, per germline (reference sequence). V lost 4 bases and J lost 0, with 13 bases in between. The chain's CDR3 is CSAKGVAGSYEQYF. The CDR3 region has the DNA TGCAGTGCTAAGGGGGTGGCAGGCTCCTACGAGCAGTACTTC.

CDR3 sequence: CASSGTVGAGGTEAFF. The CDR3 DNA reads as TGTGCCAGCAGTGGGACGGTCGGGGCTGGTGGCACTGAAGCTTTCTTT. This chain links TRBV12-3 or TRBV12-4 with TRBJ1-1, with D maybe TRBD1 (5 bases). The CDR3 consists of 16 residues. Trimming took off 5 bases at V and 4 bases at J, with 20 bases between the two ends.

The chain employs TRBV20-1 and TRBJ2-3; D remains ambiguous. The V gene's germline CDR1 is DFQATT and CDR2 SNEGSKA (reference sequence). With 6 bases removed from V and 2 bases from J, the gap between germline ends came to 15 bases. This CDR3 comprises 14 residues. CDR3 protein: CSATTPLDTDTQYF. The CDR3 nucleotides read TGCAGTGCGACGACCCCCTTAGACACAGATACGCAGTATTTT.

Here the CDR3 DNA reads TGTGCCAGCAGTTTAGGGGACAGCCGCAATACGCAGTATTTT. It encodes CASSLGDSRNTQYF. The chain couples TRBV12-3 or TRBV12-4 to TRBJ2-3, with 7 bases aligning to TRBD1. With V trimmed by 1 base and J by 7 bases, 5 bases remained unmatched. The CDR3 length is 14 residues.

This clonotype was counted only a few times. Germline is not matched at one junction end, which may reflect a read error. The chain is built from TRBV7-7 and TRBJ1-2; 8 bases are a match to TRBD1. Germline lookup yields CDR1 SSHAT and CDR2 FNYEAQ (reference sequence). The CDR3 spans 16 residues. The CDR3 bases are TGTGCTAGCAGCTTCCCTAGACAGGGGTCTCTATATGGCTACACCTTC. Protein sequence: CASSFPRQGSLYGYTF.